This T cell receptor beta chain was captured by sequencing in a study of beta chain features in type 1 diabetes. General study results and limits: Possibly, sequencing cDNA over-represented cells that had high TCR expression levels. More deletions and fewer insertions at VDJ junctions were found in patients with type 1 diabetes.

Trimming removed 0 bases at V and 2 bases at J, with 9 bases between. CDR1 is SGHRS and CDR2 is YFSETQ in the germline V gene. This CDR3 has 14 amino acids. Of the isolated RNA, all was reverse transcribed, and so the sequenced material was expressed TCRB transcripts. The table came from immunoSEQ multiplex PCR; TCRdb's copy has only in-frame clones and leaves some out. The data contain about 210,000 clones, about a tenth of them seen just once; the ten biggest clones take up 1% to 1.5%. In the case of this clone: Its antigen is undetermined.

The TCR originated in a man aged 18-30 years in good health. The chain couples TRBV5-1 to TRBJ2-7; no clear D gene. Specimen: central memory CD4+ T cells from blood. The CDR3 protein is CASSLEPDTYEQYF. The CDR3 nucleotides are TGCGCCAGCAGCTTGGAGCCTGACACCTACGAGCAGTACTTC.